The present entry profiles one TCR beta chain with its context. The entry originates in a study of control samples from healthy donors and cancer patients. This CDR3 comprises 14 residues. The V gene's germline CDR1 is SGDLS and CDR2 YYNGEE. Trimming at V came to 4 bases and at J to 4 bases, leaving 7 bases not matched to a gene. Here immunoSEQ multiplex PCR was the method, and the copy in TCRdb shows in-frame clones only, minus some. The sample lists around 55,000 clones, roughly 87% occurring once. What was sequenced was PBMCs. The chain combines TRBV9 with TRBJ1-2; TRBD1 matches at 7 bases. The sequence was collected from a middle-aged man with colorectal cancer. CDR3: CASSRTGVRYGYTF. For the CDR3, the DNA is TGTGCCAGCAGCCGAACAGGGGTCCGCTATGGCTACACCTTC.